Each of the 19 T cell receptor beta chains below was sequenced from the same sample in a study of Ad26.COV2.S vaccination and SARS-CoV-2 variants. The protocol was immunoSEQ multiplex PCR, while the TCRdb copy is restricted to in-frame clones and leaves out a portion. The sample holds about 350,000 clones, about 88% seen once. The treatment denotes: around 19 received Ad26.COV2.S at low or high dose, single or two shots; about five received placebo; per-sample allocation not given. Specimens were obtained on day 63 following the first vaccine or placebo injection. The material was peripheral blood, obtained in a trial of Ad26.COV2.S vaccine versus placebo. These receptors all come from a person aged 18-65 years who received the Ad26.COV2.S COVID-19 vaccine or a placebo.

The chain is built from TRBV5-4 and TRBJ2-4; D could derive from TRBD1 or TRBD2 (6 bases each). Trimming pared 2 bases from V and 0 bases from J, leaving 9 bases between. The CDR3 has 15 amino acids. Germline V gene sequence: CDR1 SGHNT, CDR2 YYREEE (reference sequence). The CDR3 protein is CASSLGGRAKNIQYF. The CDR3 bases are TGTGCCAGCAGCTTAGGGGGGCGAGCCAAAAACATTCAGTACTTC.

This clone occurred once. This chain connects TRBV4-2 to TRBJ2-7, with 7 bases matching TRBD1. This CDR3 is built from 16 residues. J lost 6 bases, V lost 1 base, and 12 bases had no gene match. Germline CDR1 and CDR2: LGHNA and YNFKEQ. The CDR3 bases are TGTGCCAGCAGCCAAGTCCAGGGGGATAAAGCGTTCGAGCAGTACTTC. Translating gives CASSQVQGDKAFEQYF.

J is TRBJ1-6 and V is TRBV11-2, with 7 bases matching TRBD1. The CDR3 covers 14 residues. CDR1 and CDR2 from the germline V gene are SGHAT and FQNNGV. V trimming: 5 bases; J trimming: 9 bases; junction bases outside the gene matches: 7. The CDR3, as DNA: TGTGCCAGCAGCGCAAAAACAGGGGCTTCACCCCTCCACTTT. Translating it yields CASSAKTGASPLHF.

The CDR3 sequence: CASSRPAGGSGANVLTF. CDR3 bases: TGTGCCAGCAGCCGGCCAGCGGGTGGCTCTGGGGCCAACGTCCTGACTTTC. The chain uses TRBV28 and TRBJ2-6; perhaps TRBD2 as D (6 bases). Trimming removed 6 bases from V and 0 bases from J, with 15 bases in between. Germline values: CDR1 MDHEN, CDR2 SYDVKM. The CDR3 length is 17 residues.

This rearrangement joins TRBV25-1 to TRBJ1-4; D is ambiguous. Trimming cost V 5 bases and J 3 bases, with 10 bases left between them. Germline CDR1 and CDR2: MGHDK and SYGVNS. The CDR3 sequence is 14 residues long. The DNA of the CDR3 is TGTGCCAGCAGTTTACGGGGTGCTAATGAAAAACTGTTTTTT. Translated, it gives CASSLRGANEKLFF. Supplemented by reference TRBV25-1 and TRBJ1-4, the full variable domain reads EADIYQTPRYLVIGTGKKITLECSQTMGHDKMYWYQQDPGMELHLIHYSYGVNSTEKGDLSSESTVSRIRTEHFPLTLESARPSHTSQYLCASSLRGANEKLFFGSGTQLSVL.

The chain links TRBV19 to TRBJ2-2; a weak D match, TRBD2 (5 bases). Germline V CDR1 and CDR2: LNHDA, SQIVND (reference sequence). The CDR3 has 14 residues. Trimming shortened V by 5 bases and J by 5 bases, and 12 bases separated the two germline ends. The CDR3 loop reads CASSAGSWTGELFF. The CDR3 bases are TGTGCCAGTAGTGCGGGCAGTTGGACCGGGGAGCTGTTTTTT.

The V gene is TRBV7-2, the J gene TRBJ1-1; weak D call: TRBD1 (5 bases). V shed 5 bases and J shed 4 bases, with 17 bases lying between them. Looked up from germline, CDR1 is SGHTA and CDR2 is FQGNSA. CDR3 length: 15 amino acids. Here the CDR3 DNA reads TGTGCCAGCAGCCCAGGGTTGGGTTTTATCACTGAAGCTTTCTTT. This encodes CASSPGLGFITEAFF.

CDR3 protein: CAWSGLAGGGYTF. The CDR3 region has the DNA TGTGCCTGGAGTGGATTGGCAGGGGGCGGCTACACCTTC. The chain combines TRBV30 with TRBJ1-2, with 8 positions matching TRBD1. Germline V gives CDR1 GTSNPN, CDR2 SVGIG (reference sequence). The V segment lost 1 base and the J segment 8 bases; nucleotides outside the gene matches: 6. CDR3 size: 13 residues.

This clone was seen just once. J is TRBJ1-1 and V is TRBV5-4, with D hard to call. Germline loops: CDR1 SGHNT, CDR2 YYREEE (reference sequence). V was trimmed by 0 bases and J by 0 bases, leaving 6 bases between them. The CDR3 extends over 14 amino acids. The CDR3 region has the DNA TGTGCCAGCAGCTTGGATGCCATGAACACTGAAGCTTTCTTT. Its translation is CASSLDAMNTEAFF.

The chain carries TRBV4-2 and TRBJ2-1, with TRBD2 matching 14 bases. Germline CDR1 and CDR2: LGHNA and YNFKEQ. The length of the CDR3 is 15 residues. J was trimmed by 8 bases and V by 3 bases; bases with no gene match: 3. CDR3 in amino acids: CASSQGLAGEDEQFF. CDR3 coding DNA: TGTGCCAGCAGCCAGGGACTAGCGGGAGAGGATGAGCAGTTCTTC.

This chain joins TRBV7-9 and TRBJ2-3, with D perhaps TRBD2 (7 bases). The CDR3 has 16 amino acids. Trimming removed 2 bases from V and 2 bases from J, with 14 bases in between. Germline values: CDR1 SEHNR, CDR2 FQNEAQ (reference sequence). CDR3 bases: TGTGCCAGCAGCTTATTCGGGGGGCCCTCCACAGATACGCAGTATTTT. Translating it yields CASSLFGGPSTDTQYF.

The genes are TRBV3-1 (or the pseudogene TRBV3-2) and TRBJ1-2, with 10 positions matching TRBD1. Germline CDR1 reads LGHDT; CDR2 reads YNNKEL (reference sequence). The J segment lost 4 bases and the V segment lost 5 bases, leaving 4 bases of the junction unmatched. This CDR3 is 14 amino acids long. As DNA, the CDR3 is TGTGCCAGCAGCTCGGGACAGGGGAGCTATGGCTACACCTTC. Translating it yields CASSSGQGSYGYTF.

Turning to this clone: Other DNA sequences in the sample encode the same CDR3. This chain joins TRBV12-3 or TRBV12-4 and TRBJ1-3; D is possibly TRBD1 (5 bases). There are 13 residues in the CDR3. Trimming shortened V by 3 bases and J by 3 bases, and 6 bases separated the two germline ends. The CDR3 protein is CASSLGGGNTIYF. Written as DNA, the CDR3 is TGTGCCAGCAGTTTGGGGGGTGGAAACACCATATATTTT.

The chain links TRBV4-2 to TRBJ2-1, with D maybe TRBD1 (5 bases). This CDR3 is built from 13 residues. V lost 0 bases and J 15 bases, leaving 15 bases between the germline ends. Germline values: CDR1 LGHNA, CDR2 YNFKEQ. The CDR3 loop reads CASSQDTGNNPFF. The CDR3 DNA is TGTGCCAGCAGCCAAGATACAGGTAATAATCCGTTCTTC.

The J gene is TRBJ2-7, the V gene TRBV27, with 10 bases that match TRBD1. With 3 bases clipped from V and 3 bases from J, the junction kept 2 bases outside the gene matches. Germline lookup yields CDR1 MNHEY and CDR2 SMNVEV (reference sequence). CDR3 size: 14 residues. The CDR3 region has the DNA TGTGCCAGCAGTTTCCGGGACAGGGGCTACGAGCAGTACTTC. It translates to CASSFRDRGYEQYF.

The chain combines TRBV18 with TRBJ1-2, with 10 bases that match TRBD1. With 3 bases clipped from V and 4 bases from J, the junction kept 5 bases outside the gene matches. The germline gives CDR1 KGHSH, CDR2 LQKENI. The CDR3 is 15 amino acids. The CDR3 DNA follows: TGTGCCAGCTCACCGGGACGGACAGGGGGCTATGGCTACACCTTC. This encodes CASSPGRTGGYGYTF. Full variable domain (missing parts from reference TRBV18 and TRBJ1-2): NAGVMQNPRHLVRRRGQEARLRCSPMKGHSHVYWYRQLPEEGLKFMVYLQKENIIDESGMPKERFSAEFPKEGPSILRIQQVVRGDSAAYFCASSPGRTGGYGYTFGSGTRLTVV.

The chain links TRBV7-7 to TRBJ2-5, with 7 positions matching TRBD2. The CDR3 covers 14 residues. V lost 6 bases, J lost 4 bases, and 8 bases stayed unmatched. From germline, CDR1 is SSHAT and CDR2 FNYEAQ (reference sequence). CDR3 DNA sequence: TGTGCCAGCAGGCCGGCGGGAGTTGTAGAGACCCAGTACTTC. It encodes CASRPAGVVETQYF.

The CDR3 sequence: CASIGGGWNEQFF. DNA for the CDR3: TGTGCCAGTATCGGAGGGGGGTGGAATGAGCAGTTCTTC. This rearrangement joins TRBV19 to TRBJ2-1; either TRBD1 or TRBD2 may fit D (6 bases each). V was cut by 7 bases and J by 7 bases, with 14 bases left in between. There are 13 residues in the CDR3. Germline V CDR1 and CDR2: LNHDA, SQIVND (reference sequence).

This clone was detected only once. This chain links TRBV4-3 with TRBJ2-7, with 7 bases lining up with TRBD1. The CDR3 is made up of 16 amino acids. The germline V gene encodes CDR1 LGHNA and CDR2 YSLEER. The ends lost 0 bases at V and 2 bases at J; junction bases unmatched: 7. In nucleotides, the CDR3 is TGCGCCAGCAGCCAAGATTCGACAGGGAGAGCCTACGAGCAGTACTTC. It yields the protein CASSQDSTGRAYEQYF.